Listed here are 9 T cell receptor beta chains from one sample, sequenced in a study of Ad26.COV2.S vaccination and SARS-CoV-2 variants. Treatment meaning: some 20 received Ad26.COV2.S at low or high dose, single or two shots; 5 received placebo; per-sample allocation not given. Samples came from day 63 after the first vaccine or placebo injection. This table comes from immunoSEQ multiplex PCR, and its TCRdb copy is limited to in-frame clones, with some not included. The sample consists of some 320,000 clones, about 85% of them appearing once. The sequencing here drew on peripheral blood, taken in a trial of Ad26.COV2.S vaccine versus placebo. These receptors all come from a person aged 18 to 65 who received the Ad26.COV2.S COVID-19 vaccine or a placebo.

The chain is built from TRBV27 and TRBJ1-1; the D is unclear. The CDR3 covers 15 residues. Germline CDR1 is MNHEY and CDR2 is SMNVEV (reference sequence). V lost 0 bases and J 4 bases, leaving 12 bases between the germline ends. CDR3 amino acids: CASSLSWEGFTEAFF. Here the CDR3 DNA reads TGTGCCAGCAGTTTATCGTGGGAGGGTTTCACTGAAGCTTTCTTT.

The V call is TRBV7-3, the J call TRBJ2-3; TRBD2 agrees at 10 bases. The J segment lost 6 bases and the V segment lost 0 bases, leaving 12 bases of the junction unmatched. The CDR3 is 18 residues long. Germline values: CDR1 SGHTA, CDR2 FQGTGA. The CDR3 here is CASSLTWASGGPGDTQYF. DNA of the CDR3: TGTGCCAGCAGCTTAACGTGGGCTAGCGGGGGCCCGGGGGATACGCAGTATTTT.

The rearrangement joins TRBV9 to TRBJ2-2; TRBD1 agrees at 10 bases. The germline CDR1 and CDR2 sequences are SGDLS and YYNGEE. V lost 3 bases, J lost 4 bases, and 6 bases stayed unmatched. This CDR3 has 16 amino acids. CDR3 in amino acids: CASSDRGQGLTGELFF. For the CDR3, the DNA is TGTGCCAGCAGCGACCGGGGACAGGGGCTCACCGGGGAGCTGTTTTTT.

This rearrangement joins TRBV7-9 to TRBJ2-1; TRBD2 agrees at 15 bases. Germline loops: CDR1 SEHNR, CDR2 FQNEAQ (reference sequence). After removal of 0 bases from V and 9 bases from J, the junction contained 9 bases not matched to a gene. This CDR3 has 18 amino acids. In nucleotides, the CDR3 is TGTGCCAGCAGCTTAGCATCCTGGACTAGCGGGGGGGCCGCTGAGCAGTTCTTC. Translated, it gives CASSLASWTSGGAAEQFF.

The gene calls are TRBV28 and TRBJ2-4; tentative D call: TRBD1 (5 bases). CDR1 and CDR2 from the germline V gene are MDHEN and SYDVKM. V was shortened by 7 bases and J by 0 bases, with 10 bases between the two germline ends. The CDR3 spans 14 residues. The CDR3 sequence is CASKAGLAKNIQYF. The CDR3 coding sequence is TGTGCCAGCAAGGCAGGGTTAGCCAAAAACATTCAGTACTTC.

The chain carries TRBV6-5 and TRBJ2-7, with TRBD1 matching over 7 bases. From germline, CDR1 is MNHEY and CDR2 SVGAGI. V lost 10 bases, J lost 5 bases, and 8 bases stayed unmatched. The CDR3 contains 12 residues. CDR3 sequence reads: CAIETGKHEQYF. CDR3 coding DNA: TGTGCCATTGAGACAGGGAAGCACGAGCAGTACTTC.

This clone was seen once. V is TRBV6-5 and J is TRBJ2-3, with 9 nucleotides matching TRBD1. The CDR3 spans 16 residues. Per the germline V gene, CDR1 is MNHEY and CDR2 is SVGAGI. V was clipped by 3 bases and J by 6 bases; unmatched bases: 10. CDR3 in DNA: TGTGCCAGCAGTTATGCGGGACAGGGAACTCTTGATACGCAGTATTTT. Residues: CASSYAGQGTLDTQYF.

The chain carries TRBV19 and TRBJ1-5, with D unresolved. Deletions cut 6 bases from V and 7 bases from J, with 19 bases between. This CDR3 spans 15 amino acids. The V gene's germline CDR1 is LNHDA and CDR2 SQIVND (reference sequence). The CDR3 region has the DNA TGTGCCAGTAGCCTACAGCCAGGTCTGGGGCAGCCCCAGCATTTT. Amino acid sequence: CASSLQPGLGQPQHF.

A few counts support this clone. The gene calls are TRBV7-2 and TRBJ2-7; no definite D call. The germline V and J ends were trimmed by 5 bases and 4 bases, with 15 bases remaining between them. The germline V gene has CDR1 SGHTA and CDR2 FQGNSA. The CDR3 consists of 14 residues. The chain's CDR3 is CASSQLGLQYEQYF. The CDR3 region has the DNA TGTGCCAGCAGCCAATTGGGGTTGCAGTACGAGCAGTACTTC.